This paragraph covers one TCR beta chain sequence. The data derive from a study of CD8+ T cells in alopecia areata. With V trimmed by 0 bases and J by 4 bases, 0 bases remained unmatched. The CDR3 is made up of 14 amino acids. The germline V gene encodes CDR1 LNHNV and CDR2 YYDKDF (reference sequence). TCR sequencing used cDNA made by reverse transcription of extracted RNA. Profiling relied on immunoSEQ multiplex PCR, and the TCRdb table lists in-frame clones only, not all of them. The sample has 200,000 to 250,000 clones, around three fifths seen once. Source: CD4+ T cells sorted from blood, taken at week 0. The sequence was collected from a human donor with alopecia areata. The chain joins TRBV15 to TRBJ2-1; 7 bases match TRBD1. The CDR3: CATSREDRYNEQFF. The CDR3 DNA follows: TGTGCCACCAGCAGAGAGGACAGGTACAATGAGCAGTTCTTC. The full variable domain, in which reference TRBV15 and TRBJ2-1 provide the parts outside the CDR3, is DAMVIQNPRYQVTQFGKPVTLSCSQTLNHNVMYWYQQKSSQAPKLLFHYYDKDFNNEADTPDNFQSRRPNTSFCFLDIRSPGLGDTAMYLCATSREDRYNEQFFGPGTRLTVL.